This T cell receptor beta chain was observed in a study of T-cell reconstitution after alpha-beta-depleted transplantation in children (TCRdb year 2016). Background on the whole study: T-cell immune reconstitution after TCRalphabeta/CD19-depleted allogeneic hematopoietic cell transplantation in children was quantitatively tracked in the study by means of TCR repertoire profiling.

Receptor libraries were prepared by PCR. TCRdb records Illumina HiSeq 2500 as the sequencer. To normalize quantification of the TCRbeta repertoire, the TCR libraries were built with molecular barcoding that relied on unique molecular identifiers. The public reads were run again by TCRdb, first through fastp at Q25 and then through MiXCR, and only productive beta chains were kept. A single entry per CDR3 protein holds the most common genes and DNA from its merged rows. The sample records 450,000 to 500,000 distinct CDR3 sequences, 9.5% to 15% of which are singletons. Under 7% of the sample is in the top ten clones. V is pared back by 1 base and J by 2 bases, with 15 bases lying between the germline termini. The CDR3 goes from the cysteine to the phenylalanine over 16 residues. CDR3 DNA is the only sequence kept; it has 48 bases, read in frame from the first base. The germline V gene (reference sequence) provides CDR1 SEHNR and CDR2 FQNEAQ.

Notes on this clonotype: The antigen this receptor binds is unknown. The input lacks base qualities; no much larger clone sits a single base away.

The receptor was derived from a human donor who donated a stem cell graft to a child with combined immunodeficiency. The sequencing used PBMCs from the stem cell graft donor, collected from the stem cell graft. The chain is encoded by TRBV7-9 joined to TRBJ2-7; tentative D gene TRBD1, with 5 bases matching. Read as DNA, the sequence is TGTGCCAGCAGCTTAGTCGTGAGGCCCAGGGCCTACGAGCAGTACTTC. Its translation reads: CASSLVVRPRAYEQYF.